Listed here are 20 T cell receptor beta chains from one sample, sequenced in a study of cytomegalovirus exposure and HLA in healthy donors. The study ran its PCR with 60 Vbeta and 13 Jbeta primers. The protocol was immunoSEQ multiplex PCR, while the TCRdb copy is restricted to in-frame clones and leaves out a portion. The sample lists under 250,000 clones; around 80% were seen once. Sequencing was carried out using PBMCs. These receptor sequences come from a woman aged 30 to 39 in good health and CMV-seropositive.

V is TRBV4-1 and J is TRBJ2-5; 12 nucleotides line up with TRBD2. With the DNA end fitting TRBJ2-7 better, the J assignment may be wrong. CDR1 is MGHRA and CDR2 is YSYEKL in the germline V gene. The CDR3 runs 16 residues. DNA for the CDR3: TGCGCCAGCAGCCCTAGCGGGAGGGCCGGAAAAAACGAGCAGTACTTC. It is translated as CASSPSGRAGKNEQYF.

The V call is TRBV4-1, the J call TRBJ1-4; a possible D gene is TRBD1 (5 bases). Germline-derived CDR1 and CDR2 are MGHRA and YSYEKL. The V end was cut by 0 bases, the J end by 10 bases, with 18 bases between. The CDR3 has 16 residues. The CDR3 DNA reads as TGCGCCAGCAGCCAAGACGGCGGGACGGCCTTTAGAAAACTGTTTTTT. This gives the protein CASSQDGGTAFRKLFF.

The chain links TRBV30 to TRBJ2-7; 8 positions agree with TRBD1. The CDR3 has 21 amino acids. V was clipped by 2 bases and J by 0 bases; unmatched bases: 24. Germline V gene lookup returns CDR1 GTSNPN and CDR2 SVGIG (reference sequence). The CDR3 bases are TGTGCCTGGAGTACTCTAGGGTTTCGGCGGACAGGGTCATTAAGCTCCTACGAGCAGTACTTC. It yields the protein CAWSTLGFRRTGSLSSYEQYF. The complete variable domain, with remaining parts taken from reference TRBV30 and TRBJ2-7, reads SQTIHQWPATLVQPVGSPLSLECTVEGTSNPNLYWYRQAAGRGLQLLFYSVGIGQISSEVPQNLSASRPQDRQFILSSKKLLLSDSGFYLCAWSTLGFRRTGSLSSYEQYFGPGTRLTVT.

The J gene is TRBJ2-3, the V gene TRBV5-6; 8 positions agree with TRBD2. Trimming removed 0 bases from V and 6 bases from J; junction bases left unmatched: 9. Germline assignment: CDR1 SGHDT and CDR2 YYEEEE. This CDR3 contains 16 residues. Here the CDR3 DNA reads TGTGCCAGCAGCTTGGGGGTAGCGGGAACGTGGGATACGCAGTATTTT. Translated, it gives CASSLGVAGTWDTQYF.

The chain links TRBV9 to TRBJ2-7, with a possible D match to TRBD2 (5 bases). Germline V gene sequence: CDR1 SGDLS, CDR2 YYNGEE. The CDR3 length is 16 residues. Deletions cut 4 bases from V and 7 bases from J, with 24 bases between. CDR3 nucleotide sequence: TGTGCCAGCAGCCCCCTTTCCGCGGGTTCCAAGGCTGAGCAGTACTTC. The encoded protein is CASSPLSAGSKAEQYF.

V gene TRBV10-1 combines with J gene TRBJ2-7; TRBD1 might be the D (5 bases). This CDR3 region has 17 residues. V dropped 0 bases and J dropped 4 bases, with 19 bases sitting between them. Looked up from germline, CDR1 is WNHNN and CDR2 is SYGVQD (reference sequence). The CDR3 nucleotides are TGCGCCAGCAGTGAGTCCCTGTGGAAGGGAAAGGGGTACGAGCAGTACTTC. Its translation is CASSESLWKGKGYEQYF.

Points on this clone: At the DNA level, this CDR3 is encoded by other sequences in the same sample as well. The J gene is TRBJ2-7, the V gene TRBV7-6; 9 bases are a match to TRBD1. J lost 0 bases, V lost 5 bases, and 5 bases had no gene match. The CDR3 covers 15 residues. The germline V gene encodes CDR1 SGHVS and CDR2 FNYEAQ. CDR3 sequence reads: CASSLGQGTSYEQYF. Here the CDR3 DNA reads TGTGCCAGCAGCCTCGGACAGGGGACCTCCTACGAGCAGTACTTC.

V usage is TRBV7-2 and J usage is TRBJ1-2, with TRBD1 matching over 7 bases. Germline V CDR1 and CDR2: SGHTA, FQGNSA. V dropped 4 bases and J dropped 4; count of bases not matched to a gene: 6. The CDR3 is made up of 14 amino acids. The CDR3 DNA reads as TGTGCCAGCAGCTCAGGACAGGACGCCTATGGCTACACCTTC. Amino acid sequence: CASSSGQDAYGYTF.

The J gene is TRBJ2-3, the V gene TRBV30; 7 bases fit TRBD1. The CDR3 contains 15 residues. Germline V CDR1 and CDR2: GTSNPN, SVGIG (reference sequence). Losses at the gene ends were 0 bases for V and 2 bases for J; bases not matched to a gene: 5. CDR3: CAWSVLDRFTDTQYF. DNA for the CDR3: TGTGCCTGGAGTGTATTGGACAGGTTCACAGATACGCAGTATTTT. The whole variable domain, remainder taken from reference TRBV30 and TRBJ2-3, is SQTIHQWPATLVQPVGSPLSLECTVEGTSNPNLYWYRQAAGRGLQLLFYSVGIGQISSEVPQNLSASRPQDRQFILSSKKLLLSDSGFYLCAWSVLDRFTDTQYFGPGTRLTVL.

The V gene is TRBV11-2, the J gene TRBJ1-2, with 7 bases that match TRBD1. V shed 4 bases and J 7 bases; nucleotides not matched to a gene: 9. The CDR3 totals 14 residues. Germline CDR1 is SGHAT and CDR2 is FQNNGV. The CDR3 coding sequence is TGTGCCAGCAGCTACAACCAGGGGGTTCGTGGCTACACCTTC. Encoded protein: CASSYNQGVRGYTF.

CDR3 region: CASSKAGTGVGGVMGNQPQHF. The DNA for the CDR3 is TGTGCCAGCAGCAAAGCCGGGACAGGGGTAGGAGGTGTTATGGGCAATCAGCCCCAGCATTTT. The rearrangement uses TRBV21-1 and TRBJ1-5; the table gives TRBD1 as D, unverified against the DNA. TRBV21-1 is noted as a pseudogene. This CDR3 has 21 amino acids.

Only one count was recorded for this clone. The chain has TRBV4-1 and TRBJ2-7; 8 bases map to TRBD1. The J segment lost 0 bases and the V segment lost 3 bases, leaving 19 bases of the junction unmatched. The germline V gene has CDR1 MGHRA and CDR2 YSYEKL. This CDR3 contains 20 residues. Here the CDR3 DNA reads TGCGCCAGCAGCCACATCCTCCGCCGGGACAGGCAGCCCATCTCCTACGAGCAGTACTTC. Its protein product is CASSHILRRDRQPISYEQYF.

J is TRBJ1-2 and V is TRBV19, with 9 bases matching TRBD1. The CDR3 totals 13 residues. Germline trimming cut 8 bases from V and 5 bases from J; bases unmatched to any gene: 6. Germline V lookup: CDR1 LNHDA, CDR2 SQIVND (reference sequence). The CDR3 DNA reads TGTGCCAGTTCGAGGGACAGGGAGTATGGCTACACCTTC. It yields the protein CASSRDREYGYTF.

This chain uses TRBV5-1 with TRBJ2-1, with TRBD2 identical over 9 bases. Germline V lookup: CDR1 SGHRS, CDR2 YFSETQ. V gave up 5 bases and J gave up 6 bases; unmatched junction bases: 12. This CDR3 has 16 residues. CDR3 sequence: CASRTTGTSFINEQFF. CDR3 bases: TGCGCCAGCAGAACGACCGGGACTAGCTTTATCAATGAGCAGTTCTTC.

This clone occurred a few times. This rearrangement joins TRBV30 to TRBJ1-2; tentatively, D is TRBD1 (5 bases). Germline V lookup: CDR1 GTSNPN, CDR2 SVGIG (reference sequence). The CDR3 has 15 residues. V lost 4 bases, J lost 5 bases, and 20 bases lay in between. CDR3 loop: CAWTSLGGVAYGYTF. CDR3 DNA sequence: TGTGCCTGGACCTCTCTCGGAGGGGTAGCGTATGGCTACACCTTC.

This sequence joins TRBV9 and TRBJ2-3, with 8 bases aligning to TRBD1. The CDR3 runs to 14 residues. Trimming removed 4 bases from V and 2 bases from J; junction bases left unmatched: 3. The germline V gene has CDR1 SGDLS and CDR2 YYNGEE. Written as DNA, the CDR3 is TGTGCCAGCAGCTCGGGACAGGCCACAGATACGCAGTATTTT. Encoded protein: CASSSGQATDTQYF.

As DNA, the CDR3 is TGTGCCAGCAGCGACGGGACAGGGCTCCCTGAGCAGTTCTTC. This gives the protein CASSDGTGLPEQFF. This chain uses TRBV9 with TRBJ2-1; 9 bases agree with TRBD1. The CDR3 contains 14 residues. V lost 3 bases to trimming and J lost 9 bases; unmatched junction nucleotides: 7. Germline CDR1 and CDR2: SGDLS and YYNGEE.

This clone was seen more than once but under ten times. CDR3 nucleotide sequence: TGTGCCAGCAGCCGTACAGTGACAGGGGGTGAACGAACAGATACGCAGTATTTT. Residues: CASSRTVTGGERTDTQYF. The genes are TRBV9 and TRBJ2-3; 9 nucleotides match TRBD1. The length of the CDR3 is 18 residues. The V gene end was trimmed by 4 bases and the J gene end by 3 bases; junction bases not matched to a gene: 15. Germline values: CDR1 SGDLS, CDR2 YYNGEE.

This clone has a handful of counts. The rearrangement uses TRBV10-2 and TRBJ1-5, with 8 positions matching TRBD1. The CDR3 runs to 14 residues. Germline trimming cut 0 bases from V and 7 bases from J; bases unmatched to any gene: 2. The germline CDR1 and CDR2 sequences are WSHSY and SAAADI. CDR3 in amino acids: CASSESDREQPQHF. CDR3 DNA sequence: TGCGCCAGCAGTGAGTCGGACAGGGAACAGCCCCAGCATTTT.

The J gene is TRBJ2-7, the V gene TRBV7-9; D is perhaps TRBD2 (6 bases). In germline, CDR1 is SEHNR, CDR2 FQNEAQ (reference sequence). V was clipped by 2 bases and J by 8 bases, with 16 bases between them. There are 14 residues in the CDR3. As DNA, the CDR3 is TGTGCCAGCAGCTTAAGGGCGGGACCTCTCCAGCAGTACTTC. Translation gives CASSLRAGPLQQYF.